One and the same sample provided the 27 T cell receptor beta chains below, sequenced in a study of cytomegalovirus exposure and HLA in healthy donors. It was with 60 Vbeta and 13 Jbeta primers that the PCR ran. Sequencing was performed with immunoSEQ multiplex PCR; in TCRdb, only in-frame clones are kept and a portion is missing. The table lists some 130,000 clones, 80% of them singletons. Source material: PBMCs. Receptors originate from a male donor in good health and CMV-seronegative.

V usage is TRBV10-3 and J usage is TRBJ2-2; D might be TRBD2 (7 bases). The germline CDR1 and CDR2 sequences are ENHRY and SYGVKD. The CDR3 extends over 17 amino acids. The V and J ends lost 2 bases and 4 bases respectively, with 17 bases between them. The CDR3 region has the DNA TGTGCCATCAGTGAGGGGGGGGCCAGGGCAGTCACCGGGGAGCTGTTTTTT. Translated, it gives CAISEGGARAVTGELFF.

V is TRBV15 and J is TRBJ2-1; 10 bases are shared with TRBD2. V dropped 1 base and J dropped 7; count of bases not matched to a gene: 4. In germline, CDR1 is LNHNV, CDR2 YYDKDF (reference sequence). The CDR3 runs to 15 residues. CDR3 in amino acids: CATSRVAGGVNEQFF. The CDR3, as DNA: TGTGCCACCAGCAGAGTAGCGGGGGGCGTTAATGAGCAGTTCTTC.

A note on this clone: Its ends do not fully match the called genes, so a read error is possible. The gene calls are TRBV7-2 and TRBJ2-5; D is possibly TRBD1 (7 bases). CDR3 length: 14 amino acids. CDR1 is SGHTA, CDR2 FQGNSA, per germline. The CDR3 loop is CASSPGGRQEAQYF. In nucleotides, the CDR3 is TGTGCCAGCAGCCCAGGGGGGAGGCAAGAGGCCCAGTACTTC.

The CDR3 region has the DNA TGTGCCAGCAGTTTATCCCCCGGGACAGGCCTAGAGACCCAGTACTTC. Translation gives CASSLSPGTGLETQYF. The chain couples TRBV27 to TRBJ2-5, with TRBD1 matching over 8 bases. Germline-derived CDR1 and CDR2 are MNHEY and SMNVEV (reference sequence). The CDR3 is made up of 16 amino acids. The V and J ends lost 0 bases and 4 bases, in that order; junction bases with no gene match: 7.

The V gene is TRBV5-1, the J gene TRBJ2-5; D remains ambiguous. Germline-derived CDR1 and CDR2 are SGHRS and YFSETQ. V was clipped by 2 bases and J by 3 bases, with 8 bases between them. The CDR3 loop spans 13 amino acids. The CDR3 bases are TGCGCCAGCAGCTTCGCGCAGGAAGAGACCCAGTACTTC. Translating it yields CASSFAQEETQYF.

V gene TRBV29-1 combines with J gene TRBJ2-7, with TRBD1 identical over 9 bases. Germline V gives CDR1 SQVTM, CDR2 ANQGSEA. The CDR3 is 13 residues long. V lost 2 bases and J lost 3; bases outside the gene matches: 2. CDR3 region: CSVETGGNYEQYF. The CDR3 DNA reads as TGCAGCGTTGAAACAGGGGGCAACTACGAGCAGTACTTC.

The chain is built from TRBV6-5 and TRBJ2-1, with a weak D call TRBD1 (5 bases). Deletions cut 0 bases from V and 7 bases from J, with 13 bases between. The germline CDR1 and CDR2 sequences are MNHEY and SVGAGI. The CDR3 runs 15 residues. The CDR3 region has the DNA TGTGCCAGCAGTTACTCAGAAACACCAGGGAATGAGCAGTTCTTC. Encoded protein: CASSYSETPGNEQFF.

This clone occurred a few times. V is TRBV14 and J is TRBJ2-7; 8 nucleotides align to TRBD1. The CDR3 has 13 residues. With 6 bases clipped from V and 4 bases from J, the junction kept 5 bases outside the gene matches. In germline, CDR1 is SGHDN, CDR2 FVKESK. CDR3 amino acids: CASSRTGRYEQYF. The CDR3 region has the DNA TGTGCCAGCAGTCGGACAGGGCGTTACGAGCAGTACTTC.

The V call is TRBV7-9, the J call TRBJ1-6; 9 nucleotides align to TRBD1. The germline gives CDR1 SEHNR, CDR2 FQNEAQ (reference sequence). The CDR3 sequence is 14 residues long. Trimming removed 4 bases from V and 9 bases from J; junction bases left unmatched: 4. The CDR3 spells CASSSPGQGSPLHF. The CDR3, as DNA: TGTGCCAGCAGCTCTCCGGGACAGGGTTCACCCCTCCACTTT.

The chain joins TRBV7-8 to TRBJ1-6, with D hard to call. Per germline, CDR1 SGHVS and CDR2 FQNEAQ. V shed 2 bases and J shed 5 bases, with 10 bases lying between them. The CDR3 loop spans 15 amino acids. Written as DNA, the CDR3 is TGTGCCAGCAGCTTATCCCGCACAGATAATTCACCCCTCCACTTT. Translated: CASSLSRTDNSPLHF.

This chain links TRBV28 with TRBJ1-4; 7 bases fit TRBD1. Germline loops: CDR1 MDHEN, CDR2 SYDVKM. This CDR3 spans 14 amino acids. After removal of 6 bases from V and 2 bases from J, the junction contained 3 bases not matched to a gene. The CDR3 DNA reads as TGTGCCAGCAGCCCGGGACAGACTAATGAAAAACTGTTTTTT. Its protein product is CASSPGQTNEKLFF.

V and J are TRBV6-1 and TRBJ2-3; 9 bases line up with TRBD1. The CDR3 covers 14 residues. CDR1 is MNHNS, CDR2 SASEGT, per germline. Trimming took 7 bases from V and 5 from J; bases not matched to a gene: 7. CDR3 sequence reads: CASKTQGALDTQYF. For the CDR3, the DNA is TGTGCCAGCAAAACACAGGGGGCCTTAGATACGCAGTATTTT.

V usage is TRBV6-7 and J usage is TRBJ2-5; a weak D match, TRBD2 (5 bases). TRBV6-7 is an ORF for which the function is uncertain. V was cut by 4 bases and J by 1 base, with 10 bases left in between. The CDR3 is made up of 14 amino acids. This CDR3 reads CASSCSGAQETQYF. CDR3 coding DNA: TGTGCCAGCAGTTGCAGCGGAGCCCAAGAGACCCAGTACTTC.

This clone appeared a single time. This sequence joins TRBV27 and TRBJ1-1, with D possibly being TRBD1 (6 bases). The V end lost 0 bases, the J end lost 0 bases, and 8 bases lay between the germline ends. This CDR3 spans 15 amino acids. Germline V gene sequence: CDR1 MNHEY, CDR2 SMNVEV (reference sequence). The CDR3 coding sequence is TGTGCCAGCAGTTTATCGCAGGGGCTGAACACTGAAGCTTTCTTT. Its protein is CASSLSQGLNTEAFF.

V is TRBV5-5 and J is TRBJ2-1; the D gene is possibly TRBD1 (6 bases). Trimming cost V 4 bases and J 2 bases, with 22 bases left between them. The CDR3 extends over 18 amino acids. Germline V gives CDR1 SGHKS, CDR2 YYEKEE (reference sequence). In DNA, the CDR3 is TGTGCCAGCAGCCGAGACCCCCCGGGGCCAGGGGCCTACAATGAGCAGTTCTTC. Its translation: CASSRDPPGPGAYNEQFF. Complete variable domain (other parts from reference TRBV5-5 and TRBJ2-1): DAGVTQSPTHLIKTRGQQVTLRCSPISGHKSVSWYQQVLGQGPQFIFQYYEKEERGRGNFPDRFSARQFPNYSSELNVNALLLGDSALYLCASSRDPPGPGAYNEQFFGPGTRLTVL.

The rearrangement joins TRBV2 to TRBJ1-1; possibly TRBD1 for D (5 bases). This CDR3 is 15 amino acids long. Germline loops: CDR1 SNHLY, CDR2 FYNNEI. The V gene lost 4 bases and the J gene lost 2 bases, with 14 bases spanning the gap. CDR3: CASSAGAGRNTEAFF. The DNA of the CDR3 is TGTGCCAGCAGTGCTGGGGCCGGGAGAAACACTGAAGCTTTCTTT.

The CDR3 coding sequence is TGTGCCAGCAGCTTGCCGACAGGCCAAGAGACCCAGTACTTC. Its translation is CASSLPTGQETQYF. The J gene is TRBJ2-5, the V gene TRBV5-6; possible D gene TRBD1, 6 bases. The length of the CDR3 is 14 residues. V lost 1 base to trimming and J lost 1 base, with 8 bases between them. Germline CDR1 and CDR2: SGHDT and YYEEEE.

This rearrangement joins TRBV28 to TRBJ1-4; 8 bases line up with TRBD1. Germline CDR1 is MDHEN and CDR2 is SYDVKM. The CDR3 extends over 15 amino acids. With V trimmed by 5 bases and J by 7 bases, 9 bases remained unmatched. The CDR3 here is CASSLGTGRPEKLFF. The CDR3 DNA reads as TGTGCCAGCAGTCTCGGGACAGGCCGACCTGAAAAACTGTTTTTT.

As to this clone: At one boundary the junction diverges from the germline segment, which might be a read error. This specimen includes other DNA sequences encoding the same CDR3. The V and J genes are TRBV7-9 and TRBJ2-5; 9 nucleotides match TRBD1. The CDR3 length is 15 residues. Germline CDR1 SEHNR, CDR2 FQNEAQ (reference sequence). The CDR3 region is CSSSLGQGTQETQYF. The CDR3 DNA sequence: TGTTCCAGCAGCTTAGGACAGGGGACTCAAGAGACCCAGTACTTC.

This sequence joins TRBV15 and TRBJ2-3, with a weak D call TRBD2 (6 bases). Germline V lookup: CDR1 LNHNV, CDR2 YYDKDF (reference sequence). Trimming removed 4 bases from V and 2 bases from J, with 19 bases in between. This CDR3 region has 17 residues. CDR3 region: CATSTGASAGPTDTQYF. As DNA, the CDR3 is TGTGCCACCAGCACCGGGGCTAGCGCCGGCCCCACAGATACGCAGTATTTT.

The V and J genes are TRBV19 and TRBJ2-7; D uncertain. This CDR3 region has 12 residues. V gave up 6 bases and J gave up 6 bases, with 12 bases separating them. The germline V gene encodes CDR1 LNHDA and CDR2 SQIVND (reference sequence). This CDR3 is CASSTSTGEQYF. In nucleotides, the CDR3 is TGTGCCAGTAGCACGAGCACCGGCGAGCAGTACTTC.

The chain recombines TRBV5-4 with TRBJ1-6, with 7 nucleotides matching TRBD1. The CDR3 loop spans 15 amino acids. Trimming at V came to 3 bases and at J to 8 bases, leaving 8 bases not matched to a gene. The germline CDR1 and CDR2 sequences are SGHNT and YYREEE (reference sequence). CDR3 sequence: CASSSGTASHSPLHF. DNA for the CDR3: TGTGCCAGCAGCTCAGGGACAGCGTCACATTCACCCCTCCACTTT.

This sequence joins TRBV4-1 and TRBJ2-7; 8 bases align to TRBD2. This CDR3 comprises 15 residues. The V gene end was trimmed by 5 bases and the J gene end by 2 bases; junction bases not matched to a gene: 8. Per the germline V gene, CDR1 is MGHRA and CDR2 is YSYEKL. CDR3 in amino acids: CASSVHSGVAYEQYF. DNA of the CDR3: TGCGCCAGCAGCGTACATAGCGGGGTAGCCTACGAGCAGTACTTC.

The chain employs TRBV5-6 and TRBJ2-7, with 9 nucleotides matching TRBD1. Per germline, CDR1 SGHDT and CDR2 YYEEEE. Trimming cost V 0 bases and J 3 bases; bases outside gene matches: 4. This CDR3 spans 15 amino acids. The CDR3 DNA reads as TGTGCCAGCAGCTTGGTGGGACAGGGCAGCTACGAGCAGTACTTC. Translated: CASSLVGQGSYEQYF.

The CDR3 coding sequence is TGTGCCAGCAGCATCGACACCTCTGGGGCCAACGTCCTGACTTTC. Translation: CASSIDTSGANVLTF. The rearrangement uses TRBV7-3 and TRBJ2-6; D uncertain. This CDR3 has 15 amino acids. The V end lost 5 bases, the J end lost 0 bases, and 8 bases lay between the germline ends. Looked up from germline, CDR1 is SGHTA and CDR2 is FQGTGA.

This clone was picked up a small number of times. This CDR3 reads CASSDIKGPGELFF. The CDR3 DNA reads as TGTGCCAGCAGCGACATTAAGGGGCCCGGGGAGCTGTTTTTT. V gene TRBV11-2 combines with J gene TRBJ2-2; a weak D match, TRBD1 (5 bases). Trimming shortened V by 5 bases and J by 6 bases, and 13 bases separated the two germline ends. The CDR3 is 14 residues long. Per the germline V gene, CDR1 is SGHAT and CDR2 is FQNNGV. The variable domain in full, completed from reference TRBV11-2 and TRBJ2-2, reads EAGVAQSPRYKIIEKRQSVAFWCNPISGHATLYWYQQILGQGPKLLIQFQNNGVVDDSQLPKDRFSAERLKGVDSTLKIQPAKLEDSAVYLCASSDIKGPGELFFGEGSRLTVL.

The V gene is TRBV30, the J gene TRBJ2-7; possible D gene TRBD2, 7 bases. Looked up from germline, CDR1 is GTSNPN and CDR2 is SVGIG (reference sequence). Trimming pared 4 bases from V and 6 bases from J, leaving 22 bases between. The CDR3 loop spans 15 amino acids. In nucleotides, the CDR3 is TGTGCCTGGACGGTAAGGGGGGGGGAGTTGGGCGAGCAGTACTTC. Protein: CAWTVRGGELGEQYF.